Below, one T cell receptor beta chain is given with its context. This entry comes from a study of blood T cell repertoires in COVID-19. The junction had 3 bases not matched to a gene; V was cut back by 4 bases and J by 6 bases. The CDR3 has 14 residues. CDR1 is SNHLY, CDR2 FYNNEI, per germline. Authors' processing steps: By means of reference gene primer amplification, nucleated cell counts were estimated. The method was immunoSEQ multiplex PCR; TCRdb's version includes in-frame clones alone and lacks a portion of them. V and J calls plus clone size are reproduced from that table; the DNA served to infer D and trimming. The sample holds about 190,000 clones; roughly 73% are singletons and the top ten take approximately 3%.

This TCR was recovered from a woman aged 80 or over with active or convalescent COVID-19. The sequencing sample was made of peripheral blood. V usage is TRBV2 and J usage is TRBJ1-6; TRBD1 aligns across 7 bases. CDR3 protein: CASSGTGRNSPLHF. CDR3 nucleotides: TGTGCCAGCAGTGGGACAGGACGTAATTCACCCCTCCACTTT.